The entry below gives a single TCR beta chain sequence along with its context. Its antigen is undetermined. This entry is derived from a study of siplizumab effects on memory and regulatory T cells. Points from the study as a whole: The study found that siplizumab significantly reduced alloreactive sequences traceable to unstimulated CD4+ memory cells.

The CDR3 has 16 amino acids. The ends were cut back, 0 bases at V and 7 bases at J, with 20 bases in the middle. CDR1 SGHRS and CDR2 YFSETQ come from the germline V gene. Sequenced by immunoSEQ multiplex PCR; TCRdb stores in-frame clones only, minus some. The sample includes more than 85,000 clones, around 94% of them seen just once. The V call is TRBV5-1, the J call TRBJ2-7; D uncertain. Sequenced input: Tregs sorted from blood. The origin of this receptor is a human donor in good health. The chain's CDR3 is CASSLGSRAFYIEQYF. The CDR3 coding sequence is TGCGCCAGCAGCTTGGGAAGCCGCGCTTTTTATATTGAGCAGTACTTC.